These 19 T cell receptor beta chains share one sample of origin, sequenced in a study of blood T cell repertoires in COVID-19. The repertoire was sequenced with immunoSEQ multiplex PCR; TCRdb's copy has only in-frame clones and lacks some. The table shows around 150,000 clones, with 80% to 90% occurring only once. Input material: peripheral blood. These TCRs come from a woman aged 60-75 years with COVID-19, enrolled during active disease.

This clone showed up many times. This chain connects TRBV19 to TRBJ1-1; TRBD1 might be the D (5 bases). Per germline, CDR1 LNHDA and CDR2 SQIVND (reference sequence). V lost 1 base and J 5 bases, leaving 11 bases between the germline ends. The CDR3 is made up of 14 amino acids. The CDR3 DNA is TGTGCCAGTAGTATAGGAGGGGAGGTTACTGAAGCTTTCTTT. It specifies CASSIGGEVTEAFF.

The chain combines TRBV5-4 with TRBJ1-2, with D unresolved. With 6 bases removed from V and 4 bases from J, the gap between germline ends came to 19 bases. Germline CDR1 and CDR2: SGHNT and YYREEE (reference sequence). The CDR3 spans 15 residues. In nucleotides, the CDR3 is TGTGCCAGCACTGGGAGTCCGAAGTCCAGCTATGGCTACACCTTC. Encoded protein: CASTGSPKSSYGYTF.

In regard to this clone: Relative to the germline gene, one junction end is altered; a read error may explain this. The chain has TRBV10-1 and TRBJ1-2; 10 nucleotides agree with TRBD1. CDR1 is WNHNN, CDR2 SYGVQD, per germline (reference sequence). The CDR3 is 14 amino acids. The CDR3 sequence: CASSGDRGNSGYTF. In DNA form, the CDR3 reads TGCGCCAGCAGTGGGGACAGGGGAAACTCTGGCTACACCTTC.

The V call is TRBV7-9, the J call TRBJ1-2; 7 nucleotides agree with TRBD1. The CDR3 consists of 14 residues. CDR1 is SEHNR and CDR2 is FQNEAQ in the germline V gene (reference sequence). After removal of 3 bases from V and 3 bases from J, the junction contained 4 bases not matched to a gene. The CDR3: CASSFSTGDYGYTF. Written as DNA, the CDR3 is TGTGCCAGCAGCTTCAGTACAGGGGACTATGGCTACACCTTC. Drawing the rest from reference TRBV7-9 and TRBJ1-2, the complete variable domain is DTGVSQNPRHKITKRGQNVTFRCDPISEHNRLYWYRQTLGQGPEFLTYFQNEAQLEKSRLLSDRFSAERPKGSFSTLEIQRTEQGDSAMYLCASSFSTGDYGYTFGSGTRLTVV.

This clone is a singleton in its sample. The chain couples TRBV9 to TRBJ1-3; no firm D call. CDR3 length equals 16 residues. CDR1 and CDR2 (germline): SGDLS, YYNGEE. Trimming cost V 0 bases and J 0 bases, with 10 bases left between them. This chain's CDR3 is CASSVELSDSGNTIYF. The CDR3 DNA is TGTGCCAGCAGCGTAGAGCTATCTGACTCTGGAAACACCATATATTTT.

This clone was observed a few times. V and J are TRBV2 and TRBJ1-1; D ambiguous. CDR1 is SNHLY and CDR2 is FYNNEI in the germline V gene. The CDR3 totals 11 residues. V was clipped by 4 bases and J by 6 bases, with 6 bases between them. CDR3 protein: CASSGHPEAFF. CDR3 nucleotides: TGTGCCAGCAGTGGGCACCCTGAAGCTTTCTTT.

V gene TRBV10-1 combines with J gene TRBJ2-2, with TRBD2 as a possible D gene (6 bases). The length of the CDR3 is 13 residues. V gave up 2 bases and J gave up 5 bases, with 6 bases separating them. From germline, CDR1 is WNHNN and CDR2 SYGVQD (reference sequence). The CDR3 region is CASSERGTGELFF. The DNA of the CDR3 is TGCGCCAGCAGTGAGCGGGGGACCGGGGAGCTGTTTTTT.

This sequence joins TRBV2 and TRBJ1-3, with TRBD1 as a possible D gene (5 bases). Germline CDR1 reads SNHLY; CDR2 reads FYNNEI. CDR3 size: 14 residues. Between the trimmed V and J ends, which lost 6 bases and 4 bases, there was a span of 13 bases. The CDR3: CASRSRGRGNTIYF. DNA of the CDR3: TGTGCCAGCAGGTCGCGGGGGAGGGGAAACACCATATATTTT.

V and J are TRBV24-1 and TRBJ1-2, with D possibly TRBD1 on 6 matching bases. This CDR3 is built from 11 residues. The germline CDR1 and CDR2 sequences are KGHDR and SFDVKD. This CDR3 is CATSGVNGYTF. CDR3 in DNA: TGTGCGACATCAGGGGTTAATGGCTACACCTTC.

The V gene is TRBV14, the J gene TRBJ1-5; 8 nucleotides match TRBD1. V lost 4 bases and J lost 5; bases outside the gene matches: 13. Germline-derived CDR1 and CDR2 are SGHDN and FVKESK. This CDR3 has 17 amino acids. This CDR3 is CASSPSLTGAEDQPQHF. CDR3 nucleotide sequence: TGTGCCAGCAGCCCCTCTTTGACAGGGGCCGAGGATCAGCCCCAGCATTTT. Filled out from reference TRBV14 and TRBJ1-5, the complete variable domain reads EAGVTQFPSHSVIEKGQTVTLRCDPISGHDNLYWYRRVMGKEIKFLLHFVKESKQDESGMPNNRFLAERTGGTYSTLKVQPAELEDSGVYFCASSPSLTGAEDQPQHFGDGTRLSIL.

V is TRBV6-2 or TRBV6-3 and J is TRBJ1-5; 9 nucleotides align to TRBD1. Germline trimming cut 5 bases from V and 4 bases from J; bases unmatched to any gene: 12. The germline V gene has CDR1 MNHEY and CDR2 SVGEGT. The CDR3 spans 17 residues. CDR3 in DNA: TGTGCCAGCAGTGGGACAGGGACTCCCCGGCGTAATCAGCCCCAGCATTTT. Its translation is CASSGTGTPRRNQPQHF.

The V gene is TRBV7-8, the J gene TRBJ2-5; no firm D call. With 1 base removed from V and 2 bases from J, the gap between germline ends came to 8 bases. The CDR3 is made up of 14 amino acids. CDR1 is SGHVS, CDR2 FQNEAQ, per germline. CDR3 amino acids: CASSLVPSQETQYF. The CDR3 nucleotides are TGTGCCAGCAGCTTAGTCCCCAGTCAAGAGACCCAGTACTTC.

The rearrangement joins TRBV7-9 to TRBJ1-6; a weak D match, TRBD1 (5 bases). CDR1 SEHNR and CDR2 FQNEAQ come from the germline V gene (reference sequence). V was cut by 11 bases and J by 7 bases, with 15 bases left in between. The CDR3 extends over 13 amino acids. CDR3 bases: TGTGCCGGTTTAGGGGCCTTGAATTCACCCCTCCACTTT. Protein sequence: CAGLGALNSPLHF.

The V gene is TRBV3-1 (or the pseudogene TRBV3-2), the J gene TRBJ1-4; D is unresolved. This CDR3 spans 15 amino acids. Trimming pared 0 bases from V and 5 bases from J, leaving 10 bases between. Germline CDR1 reads LGHDT; CDR2 reads YNNKEL (reference sequence). The CDR3 sequence: CASSQDPTRNEKLFF. CDR3 bases: TGTGCCAGCAGCCAAGATCCGACAAGAAATGAAAAACTGTTTTTT.

V and J are TRBV14 and TRBJ1-6, with 10 bases identical to TRBD1. The CDR3 covers 16 residues. Unmatched junction bases numbered 10, after V lost 3 bases and J lost 11 bases. The germline CDR1 and CDR2 sequences are SGHDN and FVKESK. In DNA, the CDR3 is TGTGCCAGCAGCCACGGCGCCGGGACAGGGGTTGCACCCCTCCACTTT. As protein: CASSHGAGTGVAPLHF.

The chain combines TRBV5-5 with TRBJ1-2, with no clear D. This CDR3 is 15 amino acids long. CDR1 and CDR2 from the germline V gene are SGHKS and YYEKEE (reference sequence). The germline V and J ends were trimmed by 5 bases and 2 bases, with 16 bases remaining between them. The CDR3 sequence: CASSHGPSPNYGYTF. In DNA, the CDR3 is TGTGCCAGCAGTCATGGGCCGTCCCCCAACTATGGCTACACCTTC.

This clone was found once. The genes are TRBV5-8 and TRBJ2-1; 7 bases agree with TRBD1. Germline CDR1 SGHTS, CDR2 YDEGEE. The V segment lost 0 bases and the J segment 1 base; nucleotides outside the gene matches: 1. This CDR3 region has 15 residues. CDR3 bases: TGTGCCAGCAGCTTGGAGGGACAGTCCTACAATGAGCAGTTCTTC. Protein product: CASSLEGQSYNEQFF.

The rearrangement uses TRBV5-1 and TRBJ1-6; TRBD1 is a possible D gene (6 bases). The V end was cut by 8 bases, the J end by 5 bases, with 11 bases between. The CDR3 extends over 13 amino acids. Germline CDR1 and CDR2: SGHRS and YFSETQ. Written as DNA, the CDR3 is TGCGCCAGTTCGGACAGAGATAATTCACCCCTCCACTTT. This encodes CASSDRDNSPLHF.

This chain joins TRBV9 and TRBJ2-3; a weak D match, TRBD2 (5 bases). V shed 3 bases and J shed 5 bases, with 13 bases lying between them. CDR3 size: 14 residues. CDR1 and CDR2 from the germline V gene are SGDLS and YYNGEE. DNA of the CDR3: TGTGCCAGCAGCGGGCGGGCAGCTAGAGATACGCAGTATTTT. This sequence encodes CASSGRAARDTQYF.